The rows below give T cell receptor beta chains drawn from one sample of a study of blood T cell repertoires in COVID-19. The protocol was immunoSEQ multiplex PCR, while the TCRdb copy is restricted to in-frame clones and leaves out a portion. The sample lists over 100,000 clones, 65% to 85% occurring once. The material sequenced was PBMCs or T cells enriched from blood (not recorded which). All receptors come from a woman aged 25 to 39 who had recovered from COVID-19. CDR3s include the opening cysteine and the closing phenylalanine or tryptophan. The D gene is left open where the match is weak. Clone size appears in some rows only: once, few, many, or a class for an expanded clone.

size	D	V	J	CDR3	DNA
.	.	TRBV5-1	TRBJ1-4	CASRLTVTNEKLFF	TGCGCCAGCCGTCTCACAGTGACTAATGAAAAACTGTTTTTT
few	.	TRBV15	TRBJ1-5	CATSRAGQASNQPQHF	TGTGCCACCAGCAGAGCTGGGCAGGCTTCCAATCAGCCCCAGCATTTT
.	.	TRBV10-2	TRBJ2-7	CASSDDSLSYEQYF	TGCGCCAGCAGTGATGACAGCCTTTCCTACGAGCAGTACTTC
few	TRBD1	TRBV5-1	TRBJ1-2	CASRESRGLSGYTF	TGCGCCAGCCGGGAATCCAGGGGGTTGTCTGGCTACACCTTC
.	.	TRBV4-2	TRBJ1-1	CASSQVMAEANTEAFF	TGTGCCAGCAGCCAAGTCATGGCGGAAGCGAACACTGAAGCTTTCTTT
.	TRBD1	TRBV2	TRBJ1-5	CASSWQGEYQPQHF	TGTGCCAGCAGTTGGCAGGGGGAGTATCAGCCCCAGCATTTT
.	TRBD2	TRBV6-4	TRBJ2-3	CASSHTSGSGDTQYF	TGTGCCAGCAGTCATACTAGCGGATCTGGGGATACGCAGTATTTT
.	.	TRBV7-9	TRBJ2-3	CASGYGSTDTQYF	TGTGCCAGCGGATACGGGAGCACAGATACGCAGTATTTT
.	TRBD1	TRBV18	TRBJ2-7	CASSPPTGNYEQYF	TGTGCCAGCTCACCACCGACAGGGAACTACGAGCAGTACTTC
.	TRBD2	TRBV10-3	TRBJ2-2	CAISDGSGRAYTGELFF	TGTGCCATCAGTGACGGTAGCGGGAGGGCCTACACCGGGGAGCTGTTTTTT
.	TRBD2	TRBV19	TRBJ2-1	CASSPGPGLASYNEQFF	TGTGCCAGTAGCCCAGGACCGGGACTAGCCTCCTACAATGAGCAGTTCTTC
.	.	TRBV27	TRBJ1-1	CASSKIRDTKNTEAFF	TGTGCCAGCAGTAAGATCCGGGACACGAAAAACACTGAAGCTTTCTTT
.	TRBD1	TRBV7-6	TRBJ2-2	CASSQRTGKNTGELFF	TGTGCCAGCAGCCAACGGACAGGGAAAAACACCGGGGAGCTGTTTTTT
.	.	TRBV7-2	TRBJ2-5	CASSGGRGETQYF	TGTGCCAGCAGCGGAGGCCGGGGAGAGACCCAGTACTTC
few	TRBD1	TRBV27	TRBJ2-7	CASSPPPGTGSEQYF	TGTGCCAGCAGCCCTCCGCCCGGGACAGGGAGCGAGCAGTACTTC
.	.	TRBV5-6	TRBJ1-2	CASSLASVGRGYGYTF	TGTGCCAGCAGCTTGGCCTCAGTGGGCAGGGGCTATGGCTACACCTTC
.	TRBD2	TRBV11-2	TRBJ2-1	CASSLDVGAGGSLRGNEQFF	TGTGCCAGCAGCTTAGATGTGGGAGCGGGAGGATCCTTACGTGGGAATGAGCAGTTCTTC
.	TRBD1	TRBV5-4	TRBJ1-1	CASSLGGRGRTEAFF	TGTGCCAGCAGCTTGGGGGGCAGGGGGCGTACTGAAGCTTTCTTT
once	TRBD2	TRBV6-4	TRBJ2-7	CASSETTSGRCSASYEQYF	TGTGCCAGCAGTGAGACGACTAGCGGGAGATGTTCCGCCTCCTACGAGCAGTACTTC
.	TRBD1	TRBV18	TRBJ1-2	CASSPTGSYGYTF	TGTGCCAGCTCACCGACAGGGAGCTATGGCTACACCTTC
.	.	TRBV7-3	TRBJ2-5	CASSSYLQETQYF	TGTGCCAGCAGCTCCTACCTCCAAGAGACCCAGTACTTC
.	TRBD1	TRBV29-1	TRBJ2-3	CSADRGTDTQYF	TGCAGCGCCGACAGGGGGACAGATACGCAGTATTTT
.	.	TRBV7-9	TRBJ1-2	CASSSGGSPYGYTF	TGTGCCAGCAGCTCTGGGGGGTCCCCCTATGGCTACACCTTC
.	.	TRBV15	TRBJ1-4	CATRTEANEKLFF	TGTGCCACCCGTACGGAGGCTAATGAAAAACTGTTTTTT
.	.	TRBV30	TRBJ2-1	CAWSRFSGRYNEQFF	TGTGCCTGGAGCCGCTTTAGCGGCCGTTACAATGAGCAGTTCTTC
few	.	TRBV19	TRBJ2-7	CASSPQRGGWEQYF	TGTGCCAGTAGCCCACAGCGAGGGGGTTGGGAGCAGTACTTC
.	.	TRBV21-1	TRBJ2-5	CASSKEGSSGRAQETQYF	TGTGCCAGCAGCAAAGAGGGGAGCAGCGGGAGGGCCCAGGAGACCCAGTACTTC
.	TRBD1	TRBV18	TRBJ2-5	CASSRIQGGQETQYF	TGTGCCAGCTCACGAATACAGGGGGGCCAAGAGACCCAGTACTTC
.	TRBD2	TRBV9	TRBJ2-3	CASSEGGATDTQYF	TGTGCCAGCAGCGAGGGAGGGGCCACAGATACGCAGTATTTT
.	TRBD2	TRBV28	TRBJ2-3	CASAPGGHTDTQYF	TGTGCCAGCGCACCGGGAGGGCACACAGATACGCAGTATTTT
.	TRBD1	TRBV7-6	TRBJ1-1	CASSLAGQLLNTEAFF	TGTGCCAGCAGCTTAGCGGGACAGCTATTGAACACTGAAGCTTTCTTT
once	.	TRBV5-6	TRBJ1-3	CASSLQWEDLPFGNTIYF	TGTGCCAGCAGCTTGCAATGGGAGGACCTCCCATTTGGAAACACCATATATTTT